This is a list of T cell receptor beta chains from one sample in a study of T-cell memory formation after mild COVID-19. MiXCR, applied by TCRdb to the 5' RACE reads, yields one record per CDR3 protein. The sample has some 350,000 distinct CDR3 sequences; about 16% are singletons. Sequencing used PBMCs or a T cell subset sorted from them (not recorded which). The receptor source for this set is a man younger than 30 who had mild COVID-19 (a few samples of this study predate the infection). Cell type and time point are not known. CDR3s include the opening cysteine and the closing phenylalanine or tryptophan. A D gene is named only where the DNA matches it firmly. Clone size appears in some rows only: once, few, many, or a class for an expanded clone.

TRBJ2-3 many TRBV6-2/TRBV6-3 NA CASSYAAWDTQYF TGTGCCAGCAGCTACGCAGCATGGGATACGCAGTATTTT
TRBJ1-4 NA TRBV5-1 NA CASSRSDRRNEKLFF TGCGCCAGCAGTCGATCGGACAGAAGGAATGAAAAACTGTTTTTT
TRBJ2-7 many TRBV5-1 NA CASSPRDGSYEQYF TGCGCCAGCAGCCCCCGGGACGGGAGCTACGAGCAGTACTTC
TRBJ2-2 NA TRBV27 NA CASSRAPTGELFF TGTGCCAGCAGTCGTGCTCCCACCGGGGAGCTGTTTTTT
TRBJ2-3 NA TRBV9 NA CASSVVVDTQYF TGTGCCAGCAGCGTAGTGGTAGATACGCAGTATTTT
TRBJ1-3 NA TRBV4-3 NA CASSQELTGNTIYF TGCGCCAGCAGCCAAGAACTAACTGGAAACACCATATATTTT
TRBJ2-1 many TRBV24-1 NA CATSDTRSGNEQFF TGTGCCACCAGTGATACCAGGTCGGGCAATGAGCAGTTCTTC
TRBJ2-1 many TRBV6-2/TRBV6-3 NA CASSSWGASNEQFF TGTGCCAGCAGCTCATGGGGGGCCTCCAATGAGCAGTTCTTC
TRBJ2-3 few TRBV5-1 NA CASSWRGTLADTQYF TGCGCCAGCAGCTGGAGGGGTACCCTAGCAGATACGCAGTATTTT
TRBJ1-2 few TRBV7-9 TRBD1 CASSQTGEGYGYTF TGTGCCAGCAGCCAGACAGGGGAAGGCTATGGCTACACCTTC
TRBJ2-1 many TRBV7-8 TRBD1 CASSLAYRGAGNEQFF TGTGCCAGCAGCTTAGCGTACAGGGGGGCGGGCAATGAGCAGTTCTTC
TRBJ2-2 few TRBV4-1 NA CASSGMGPENTGELFF TGCGCCAGCAGCGGGATGGGGCCGGAGAACACCGGGGAGCTGTTTTTT
TRBJ2-6 NA TRBV19 NA CASSNGASGANVLTF TGTGCCAGTAGTAATGGAGCGTCTGGGGCCAACGTCCTGACTTTC
TRBJ2-1 NA TRBV7-9 NA CASSPPGNNEQFF TGTGCCAGCAGCCCTCCAGGAAACAATGAGCAGTTCTTC
TRBJ2-3 NA TRBV9 TRBD2 CASSVEPGLATDTQYF TGTGCCAGCAGCGTAGAACCGGGACTAGCCACAGATACGCAGTATTTT
TRBJ1-1 NA TRBV4-1 NA CASSQATGGLNTEAFF TGCGCCAGCAGCCAAGCAACCGGCGGCTTGAACACTGAAGCTTTCTTT
TRBJ2-7 few TRBV6-6 TRBD1 CASSYNRGLSYEQYF TGTGCCAGCAGTTACAACAGGGGGCTCTCCTACGAGCAGTACTTC
TRBJ1-3 NA TRBV12-3/TRBV12-4 NA CASSPGYGNTIYF TGTGCCAGCAGCCCAGGTTACGGAAACACCATATATTTT
TRBJ2-5 NA TRBV18 NA CASSPSDRQETQYF TGTGCCAGCTCACCATCGGACAGACAAGAGACCCAGTACTTC
TRBJ2-7 NA TRBV9 TRBD1 CASSEGTGEVHEQYF TGTGCCAGCAGCGAAGGGACAGGTGAGGTCCACGAGCAGTACTTC
TRBJ2-3 few TRBV7-2 NA CASSLAGPADTQYF TGTGCCAGCAGCTTAGCGGGACCAGCAGATACGCAGTATTTT
TRBJ1-2 NA TRBV3-1 NA CASSQDTQTGWASYGYTF TGTGCCAGCAGTCAAGATACCCAGACAGGCTGGGCTAGCTATGGCTACACCTTC
TRBJ1-2 NA TRBV20-1 NA CSARDLGRAYGYTF TGCAGTGCTAGAGATCTCGGAAGGGCCTATGGCTACACCTTC
TRBJ2-7 many TRBV7-2 NA CASSYPELGEQYF TGTGCCAGCAGCTACCCTGAACTGGGCGAGCAGTACTTC
TRBJ2-5 many TRBV7-2 NA CASSSRDWEETQYF TGTGCCAGCAGCTCCCGGGACTGGGAAGAGACCCAGTACTTC
TRBJ1-5 NA TRBV7-8 NA CASSLGGVGWNQPQHF TGTGCCAGCAGCTTAGGCGGTGTTGGGTGGAATCAGCCCCAGCATTTT
TRBJ2-5 few TRBV7-2 NA CASSQSMAQETQYF TGTGCCAGCAGCCAAAGTATGGCCCAAGAGACCCAGTACTTC
TRBJ2-1 few TRBV3-1 TRBD1 CASSQDLGTVAYNEQFF TGTGCCAGCAGCCAAGATCTTGGGACAGTCGCCTACAATGAGCAGTTCTTC
TRBJ1-1 NA TRBV18 TRBD1 CASSPLISGTGRNTEAFF TGTGCCAGCTCACCCCTCATCTCCGGGACAGGGAGGAACACTGAAGCTTTCTTT
TRBJ2-5 NA TRBV12-3/TRBV12-4 TRBD2 CASSLLLAGKETQYF TGTGCCAGCAGTTTATTGCTAGCGGGGAAAGAGACCCAGTACTTC
TRBJ1-2 NA TRBV6-2/TRBV6-3 NA CASSSPPDSNYGYTF TGTGCCAGCAGTTCCCCACCTGACAGTAACTATGGCTACACCTTC
TRBJ2-7 NA TRBV3-1 NA CASSPNPTSSYEQYF TGTGCCAGCAGCCCTAACCCGACAAGCTCCTACGAGCAGTACTTC
TRBJ2-1 few TRBV7-9 NA CASSLSAGKFSYNEQFF TGTGCCAGCAGCTTATCGGCAGGGAAGTTCTCCTACAATGAGCAGTTCTTC
TRBJ2-4 many TRBV7-2 NA CASSWDGGENIQYF TGTGCCAGCAGCTGGGACGGGGGAGAAAACATTCAGTACTTC
TRBJ1-6 few TRBV19 NA CASRTPGLSPLHF TGTGCCAGTCGGACACCTGGGCTTTCACCCCTCCACTTT
TRBJ1-1 once TRBV10-1 TRBD1 CASSDGRGFTEAFF TGCGCCAGCAGTGACGGCAGGGGGTTCACTGAAGCTTTCTTT